There are a few counts of the clone carrying this TCR beta chain. Its antigen is still unknown. The J segment lost 3 bases and the V segment lost 5 bases, leaving 7 bases of the junction unmatched. The CDR3 is made up of 14 amino acids. The germline V gene encodes CDR1 MNHEY and CDR2 SVGEGT. The record originates from a study of CD8 T cells in ankylosing spondylitis. Study-wide results and limits: Ankylosing spondylitis blood seemed to carry a telltale TCR beta motif made of fewer than ten highly homologous variants.

Generation of TCR beta libraries employed quantitative 5'-RACE incorporating molecular barcodes. TCRdb re-analysed the 5' RACE reads in MiXCR, keeping a single row per CDR3 protein. The sample holds hundreds of thousands of distinct CDR3 sequences, 10% to 15% seen once. The sample consisted of blood, either unsorted or a sorted T cell fraction (not recorded which). The chain uses TRBV6-2 or TRBV6-3 and TRBJ2-7; TRBD1 matches 7 bases. The sequence derives from a male donor with ankylosing spondylitis. The CDR3: CASSRRDSNYEQYF. The CDR3 DNA reads TGTGCCAGCAGTCGCCGGGACAGCAACTACGAGCAGTACTTC.